This T cell receptor beta chain was recorded in a study of immune evolution from preneoplasia to lung adenocarcinoma. Germline V gives CDR1 SGHRS, CDR2 YFSETQ. The CDR3 has 17 amino acids. V dropped 2 bases and J dropped 5; count of bases not matched to a gene: 7. Two lung cancer pathologists independently confirmed each histologic diagnosis. Data came from immunoSEQ multiplex PCR; TCRdb stores just in-frame clones and leaves some out. The table shows 35,000 or so clones, with roughly 71% occurring only once. Sequencing was done on a sample of FFPE invasive lung adenocarcinoma tissue. J is TRBJ2-1 and V is TRBV5-1; 13 bases are shared with TRBD2. This receptor was identified in a person aged 55 to 69 with lung adenocarcinoma. CDR3 coding DNA: TGCGCCAGCAGCTTTGGACTAGCGGGAGAGAAGGACAATGAGCAGTTCTTC. It specifies CASSFGLAGEKDNEQFF.